Detailed here is one T cell receptor (beta chain). No antigen is known for it. Samples were assayed with immunoSEQ v3.0 at survey level. Produced via immunoSEQ multiplex PCR; TCRdb's table is partial and in-frame only. The data show about 33,000 clones, over 70% seen once. The CDR3 sequence is 15 residues long. With 6 bases clipped from V and 5 bases from J, the junction kept 11 bases outside the gene matches. Germline V lookup: CDR1 SEHNR, CDR2 FQNEAQ (reference sequence). This specimen comes from a study of long-term antiretroviral therapy in people with HIV. Study results and limitations: Investigators report no available data on ART adherence, viral resistance or therapy changes. Clones that had undergone expansion before ART prevailed in the repertoire throughout all time points.

This chain joins TRBV7-9 and TRBJ1-2; TRBD1 agrees at 8 bases. This specimen consisted of unsorted PBMCs, obtained 3.1 years after starting antiretroviral therapy. The source is a woman between 50 and 59 years old with HIV. In DNA form, the CDR3 reads TGTGCCAGCAGTCCCATCGCGGACAGGGTATATGGCTACACCTTC. Residues: CASSPIADRVYGYTF.